One TCR beta chain is described in this entry. Repertoires were generated with immunoSEQ multiplex PCR, while TCRdb's copy carries only in-frame clones and drops some. Of about 190,000 clones detected, roughly 90% appear once; the ten largest clones hold 0.55% to 0.8%. The data are from a study of blood T cell repertoires in COVID-19. The origin of this receptor is a man aged 45-60 years with acute or convalescent COVID-19. The sequencing input was peripheral blood.

The CDR3 region is CASSFNRGSKGPYGYTF. The CDR3 DNA reads TGTGCCAGCAGCTTTAACAGGGGCTCGAAGGGGCCCTATGGCTACACCTTC. The rearrangement uses TRBV5-8 and TRBJ1-2, with 7 positions matching TRBD1. Per the germline V gene, CDR1 is SGHTS and CDR2 is YDEGEE. The ends lost 2 bases at V and 4 bases at J; junction bases unmatched: 14. This CDR3 comprises 17 residues.